This T cell receptor (beta chain) is from a study of shared clonotypes between healthy human individuals. Study overall: CD4 naive cells filled three plates per donor, CD4 memory three, CD8 naive two and CD8 memory one.

The table came from immunoSEQ multiplex PCR; TCRdb's copy has only in-frame clones and leaves some out. This table holds 2,500,000 or so clones, approximately 94% found once. The V and J ends lost 2 bases and 6 bases respectively, with 11 bases between them. The germline gives CDR1 MNHEY, CDR2 SVGAGI. The CDR3 runs to 15 residues. This TCR came from a man in his late teens or twenties in good health. Source material: naive CD4+ T cells sorted from blood. Subset here: CD45RA+ positively selected. The chain joins TRBV6-5 to TRBJ1-6; possibly TRBD1 for D (5 bases). CDR3 sequence: CASSYTLGGNSPLHF. The CDR3 coding sequence is TGTGCCAGCAGTTACACCCTCGGGGGTAATTCACCCCTCCACTTT.